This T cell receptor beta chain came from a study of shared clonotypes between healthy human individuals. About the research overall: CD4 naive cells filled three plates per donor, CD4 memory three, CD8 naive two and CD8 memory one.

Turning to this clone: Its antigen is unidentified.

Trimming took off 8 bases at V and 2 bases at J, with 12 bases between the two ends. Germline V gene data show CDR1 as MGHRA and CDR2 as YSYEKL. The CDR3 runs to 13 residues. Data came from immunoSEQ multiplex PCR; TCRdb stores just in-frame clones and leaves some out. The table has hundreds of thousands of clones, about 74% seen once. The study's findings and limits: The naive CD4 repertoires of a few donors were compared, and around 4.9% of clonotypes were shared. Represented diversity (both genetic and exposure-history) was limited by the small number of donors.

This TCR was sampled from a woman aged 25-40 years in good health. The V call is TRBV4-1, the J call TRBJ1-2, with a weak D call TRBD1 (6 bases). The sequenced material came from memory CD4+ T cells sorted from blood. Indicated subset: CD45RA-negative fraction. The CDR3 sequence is CASAGDTNYGYTF. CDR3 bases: TGCGCCAGCGCAGGGGACACCAACTATGGCTACACCTTC.